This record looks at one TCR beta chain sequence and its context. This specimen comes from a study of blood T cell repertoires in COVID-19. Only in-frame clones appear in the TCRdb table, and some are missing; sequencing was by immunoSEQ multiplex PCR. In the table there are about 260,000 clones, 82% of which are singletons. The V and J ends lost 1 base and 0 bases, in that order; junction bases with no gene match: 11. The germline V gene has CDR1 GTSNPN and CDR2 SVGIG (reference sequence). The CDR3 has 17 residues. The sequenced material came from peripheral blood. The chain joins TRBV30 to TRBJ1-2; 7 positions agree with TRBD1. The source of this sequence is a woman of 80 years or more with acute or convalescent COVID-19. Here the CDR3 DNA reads TGTGCCTGGAGTGAAAACCTAGGGACAGTAGCTAACTATGGCTACACCTTC. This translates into CAWSENLGTVANYGYTF.